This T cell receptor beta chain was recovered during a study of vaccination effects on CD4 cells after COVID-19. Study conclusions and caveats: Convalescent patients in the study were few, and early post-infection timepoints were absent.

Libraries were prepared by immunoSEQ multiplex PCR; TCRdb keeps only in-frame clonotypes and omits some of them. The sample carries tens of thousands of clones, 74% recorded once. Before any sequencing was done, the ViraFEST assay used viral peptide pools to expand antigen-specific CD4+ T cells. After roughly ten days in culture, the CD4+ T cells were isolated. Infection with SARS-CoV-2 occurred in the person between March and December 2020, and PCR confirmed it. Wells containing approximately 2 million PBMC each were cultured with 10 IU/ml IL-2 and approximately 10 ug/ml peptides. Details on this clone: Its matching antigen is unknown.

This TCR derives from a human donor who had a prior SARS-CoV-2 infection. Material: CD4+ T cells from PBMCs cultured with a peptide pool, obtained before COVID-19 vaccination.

This CDR3 reads CASSSAGQRDRYEQYF. CDR3 DNA sequence: TGTGCCAGCAGTTCCGCGGGACAGCGGGATAGATACGAGCAGTACTTC. J is TRBJ2-7 and V is TRBV5-6; D could derive from TRBD1 or TRBD2 (7 bases each). Germline CDR1 reads SGHDT; CDR2 reads YYEEEE. Trimming left V 5 bases short and J 4 bases short, with 22 bases between. CDR3 length equals 16 residues.